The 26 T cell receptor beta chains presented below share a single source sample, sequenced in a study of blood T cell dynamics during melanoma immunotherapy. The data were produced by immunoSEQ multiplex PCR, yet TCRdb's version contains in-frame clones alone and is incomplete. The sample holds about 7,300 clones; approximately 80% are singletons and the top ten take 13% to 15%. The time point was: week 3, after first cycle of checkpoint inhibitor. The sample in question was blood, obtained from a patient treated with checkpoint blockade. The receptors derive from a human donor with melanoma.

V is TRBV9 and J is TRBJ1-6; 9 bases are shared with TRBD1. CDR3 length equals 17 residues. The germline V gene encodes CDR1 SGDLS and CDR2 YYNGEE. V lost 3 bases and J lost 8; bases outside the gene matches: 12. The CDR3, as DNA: TGTGCCAGCAGCGCCACCGGACAGGGGTATAGGTATTCACCCCTCCACTTT. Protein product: CASSATGQGYRYSPLHF.

CDR3 in amino acids: CASSPSQGVADTQYF. CDR3 in DNA: TGTGCCAGCTCACCGTCTCAGGGGGTTGCAGATACGCAGTATTTT. The rearrangement uses TRBV18 and TRBJ2-3; 7 bases match TRBD1. This CDR3 spans 15 amino acids. Germline lookup yields CDR1 KGHSH and CDR2 LQKENI. Trimming took 3 bases from V and 4 from J; bases not matched to a gene: 7.

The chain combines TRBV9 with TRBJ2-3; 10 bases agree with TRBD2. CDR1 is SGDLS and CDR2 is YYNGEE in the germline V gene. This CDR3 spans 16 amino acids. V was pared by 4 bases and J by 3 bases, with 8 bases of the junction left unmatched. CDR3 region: CASSQGAGGATDTQYF. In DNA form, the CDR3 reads TGTGCCAGCAGCCAAGGAGCGGGGGGGGCAACAGATACGCAGTATTTT.

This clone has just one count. CDR3 in amino acids: CASSPGSGEQYF. Here the CDR3 DNA reads TGTGCCAGCAGCCCCGGTTCTGGCGAGCAGTACTTC. The rearrangement uses TRBV11-2 and TRBJ2-7, with no clear D. The V end lost 5 bases, the J end lost 6 bases, and 11 bases lay between the germline ends. The CDR3 length is 12 residues. Per the germline V gene, CDR1 is SGHAT and CDR2 is FQNNGV.

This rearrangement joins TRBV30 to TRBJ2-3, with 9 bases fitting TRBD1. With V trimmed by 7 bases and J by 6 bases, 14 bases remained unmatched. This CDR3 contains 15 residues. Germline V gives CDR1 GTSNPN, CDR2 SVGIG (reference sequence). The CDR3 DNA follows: TGTGCCTCGACGACCCGGGACAGGGATTTCGATACGCAGTATTTT. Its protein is CASTTRDRDFDTQYF.

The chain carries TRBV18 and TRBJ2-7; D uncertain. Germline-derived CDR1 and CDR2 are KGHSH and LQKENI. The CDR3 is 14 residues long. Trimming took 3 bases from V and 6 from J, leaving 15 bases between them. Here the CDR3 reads CASSPRQAMFEQYF. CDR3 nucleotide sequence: TGTGCCAGCTCACCGAGGCAGGCAATGTTCGAGCAGTACTTC.

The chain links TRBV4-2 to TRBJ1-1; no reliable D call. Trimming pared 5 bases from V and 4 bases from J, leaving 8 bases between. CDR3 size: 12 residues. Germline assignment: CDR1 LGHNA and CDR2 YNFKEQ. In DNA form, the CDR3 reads TGTGCCAGCAGCGACGCAGCCACTGAAGCTTTCTTT. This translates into CASSDAATEAFF.

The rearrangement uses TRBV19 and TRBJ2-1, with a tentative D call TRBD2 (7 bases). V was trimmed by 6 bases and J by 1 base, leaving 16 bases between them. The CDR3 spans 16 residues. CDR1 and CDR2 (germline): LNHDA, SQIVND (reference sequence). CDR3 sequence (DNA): TGTGCCAGTAGGACCGCGAGGGGGGGTTCCTACAATGAGCAGTTCTTC. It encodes CASRTARGGSYNEQFF.

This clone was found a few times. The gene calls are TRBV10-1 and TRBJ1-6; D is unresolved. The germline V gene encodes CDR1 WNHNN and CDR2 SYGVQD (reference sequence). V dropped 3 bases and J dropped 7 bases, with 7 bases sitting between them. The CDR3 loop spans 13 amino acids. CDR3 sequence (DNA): TGCGCCAGCAGTGAACACAGAAATTCACCCCTCCACTTT. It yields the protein CASSEHRNSPLHF.

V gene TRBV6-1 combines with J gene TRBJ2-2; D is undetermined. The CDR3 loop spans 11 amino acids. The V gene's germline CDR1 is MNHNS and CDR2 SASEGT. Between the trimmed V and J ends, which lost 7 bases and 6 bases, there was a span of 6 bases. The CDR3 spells CASKISGELFF. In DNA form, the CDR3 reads TGTGCCAGCAAAATTTCCGGGGAGCTGTTTTTT.

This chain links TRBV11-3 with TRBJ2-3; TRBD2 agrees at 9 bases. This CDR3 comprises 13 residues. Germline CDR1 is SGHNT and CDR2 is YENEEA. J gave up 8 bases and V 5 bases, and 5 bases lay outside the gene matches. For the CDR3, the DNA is TGTGCCAGCAGCCGAGCGGGGGGTGGTACGCAGTATTTT. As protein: CASSRAGGGTQYF.

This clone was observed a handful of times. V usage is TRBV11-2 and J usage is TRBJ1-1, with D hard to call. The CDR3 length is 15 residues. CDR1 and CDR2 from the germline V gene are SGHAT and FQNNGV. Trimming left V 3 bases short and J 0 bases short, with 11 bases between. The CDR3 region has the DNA TGTGCCAGCAGCTTCCTCGGCCCTATGAACACTGAAGCTTTCTTT. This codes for CASSFLGPMNTEAFF. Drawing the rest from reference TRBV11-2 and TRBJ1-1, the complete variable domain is EAGVAQSPRYKIIEKRQSVAFWCNPISGHATLYWYQQILGQGPKLLIQFQNNGVVDDSQLPKDRFSAERLKGVDSTLKIQPAKLEDSAVYLCASSFLGPMNTEAFFGQGTRLTVV.

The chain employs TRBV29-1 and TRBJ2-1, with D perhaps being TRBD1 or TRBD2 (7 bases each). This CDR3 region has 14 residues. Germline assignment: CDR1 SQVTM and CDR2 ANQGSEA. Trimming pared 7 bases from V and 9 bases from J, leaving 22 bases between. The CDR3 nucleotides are TGCAGCGCCCATGGCAGGGGGGGCAGCTTTGAGCAGTTCTTC. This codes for CSAHGRGGSFEQFF.

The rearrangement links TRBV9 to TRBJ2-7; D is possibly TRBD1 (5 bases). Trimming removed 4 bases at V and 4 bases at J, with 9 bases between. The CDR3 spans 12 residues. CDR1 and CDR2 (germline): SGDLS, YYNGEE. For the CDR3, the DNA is TGTGCCAGCAGCCCCCAGGGTTACGAGCAGTACTTC. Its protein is CASSPQGYEQYF.

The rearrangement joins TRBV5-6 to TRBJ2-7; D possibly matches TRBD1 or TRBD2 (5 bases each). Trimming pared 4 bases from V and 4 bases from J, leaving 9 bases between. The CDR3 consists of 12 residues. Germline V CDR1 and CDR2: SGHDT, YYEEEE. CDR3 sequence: CASSRDGYEQYF. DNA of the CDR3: TGTGCCAGCAGCCGGGACGGGTACGAGCAGTACTTC.

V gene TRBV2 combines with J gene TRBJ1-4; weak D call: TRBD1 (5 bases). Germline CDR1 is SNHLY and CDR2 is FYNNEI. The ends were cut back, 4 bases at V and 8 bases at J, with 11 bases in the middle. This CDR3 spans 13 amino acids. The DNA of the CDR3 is TGTGCCAGCAGTGCAGGGTCGGTCGAAAAACTGTTTTTT. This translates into CASSAGSVEKLFF.

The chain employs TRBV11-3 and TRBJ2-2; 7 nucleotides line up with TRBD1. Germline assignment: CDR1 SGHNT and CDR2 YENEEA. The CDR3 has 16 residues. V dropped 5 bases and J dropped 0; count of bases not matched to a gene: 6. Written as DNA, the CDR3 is TGTGCCAGCAGCCCCACGGGACAGACGAACACCGGGGAGCTGTTTTTT. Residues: CASSPTGQTNTGELFF.

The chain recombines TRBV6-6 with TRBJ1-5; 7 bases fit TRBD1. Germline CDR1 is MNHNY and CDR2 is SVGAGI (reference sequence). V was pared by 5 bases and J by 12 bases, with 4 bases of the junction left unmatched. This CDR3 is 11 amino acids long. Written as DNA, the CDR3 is TGTGCCAGCAGTCAGGGACAGAACCAGCATTTT. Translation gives CASSQGQNQHF.

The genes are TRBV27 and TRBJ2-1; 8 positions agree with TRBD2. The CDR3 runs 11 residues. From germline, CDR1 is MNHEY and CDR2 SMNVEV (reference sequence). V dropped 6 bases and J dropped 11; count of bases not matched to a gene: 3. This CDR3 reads CASSRGGQQFF. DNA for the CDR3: TGTGCCAGCAGCCGGGGGGGACAGCAGTTCTTC.

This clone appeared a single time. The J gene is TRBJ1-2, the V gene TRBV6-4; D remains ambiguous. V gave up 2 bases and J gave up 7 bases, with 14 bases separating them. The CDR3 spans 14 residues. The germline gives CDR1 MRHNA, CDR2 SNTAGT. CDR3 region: CASSDGGSVSGYTF. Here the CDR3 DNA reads TGTGCCAGCAGTGACGGAGGCTCTGTATCTGGCTACACCTTC.

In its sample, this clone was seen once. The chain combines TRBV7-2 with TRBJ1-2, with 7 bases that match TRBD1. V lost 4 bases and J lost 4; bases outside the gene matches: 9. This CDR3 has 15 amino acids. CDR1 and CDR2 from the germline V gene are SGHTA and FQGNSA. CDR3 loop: CASSSDDRAAYGYTF. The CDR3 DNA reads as TGTGCCAGCAGCTCGGACGACAGGGCAGCCTATGGCTACACCTTC.

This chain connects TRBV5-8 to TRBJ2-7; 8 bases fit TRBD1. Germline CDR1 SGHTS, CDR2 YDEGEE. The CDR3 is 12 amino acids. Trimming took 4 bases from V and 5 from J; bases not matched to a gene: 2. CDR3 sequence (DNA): TGTGCCAGCAGCAGGACAGGGAACGAGCAGTACTTC. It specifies CASSRTGNEQYF.

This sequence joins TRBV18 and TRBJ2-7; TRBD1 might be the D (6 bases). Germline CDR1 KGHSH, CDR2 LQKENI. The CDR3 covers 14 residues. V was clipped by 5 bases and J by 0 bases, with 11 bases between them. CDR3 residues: CASSERGISYEQYF. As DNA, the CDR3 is TGTGCCAGCTCAGAAAGGGGGATCTCCTACGAGCAGTACTTC.

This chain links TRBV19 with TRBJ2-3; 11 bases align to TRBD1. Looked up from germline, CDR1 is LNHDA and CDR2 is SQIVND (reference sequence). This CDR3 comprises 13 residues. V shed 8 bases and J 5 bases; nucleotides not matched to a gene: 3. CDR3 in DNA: TGTGCCAGTGGACAGGGGGCCGGAGATACGCAGTATTTT. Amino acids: CASGQGAGDTQYF. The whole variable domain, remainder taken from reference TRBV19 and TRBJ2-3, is DGGITQSPKYLFRKEGQNVTLSCEQNLNHDAMYWYRQDPGQGLRLIYYSQIVNDFQKGDIAEGYSVSREKKESFPLTVTSAQKNPTAFYLCASGQGAGDTQYFGPGTRLTVL.

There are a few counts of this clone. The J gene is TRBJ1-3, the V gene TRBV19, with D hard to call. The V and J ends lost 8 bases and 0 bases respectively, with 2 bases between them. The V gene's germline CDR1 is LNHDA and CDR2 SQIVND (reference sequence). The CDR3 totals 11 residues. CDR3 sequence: CASYSGNTIYF. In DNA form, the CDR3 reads TGTGCCAGTTACTCTGGAAACACCATATATTTT.

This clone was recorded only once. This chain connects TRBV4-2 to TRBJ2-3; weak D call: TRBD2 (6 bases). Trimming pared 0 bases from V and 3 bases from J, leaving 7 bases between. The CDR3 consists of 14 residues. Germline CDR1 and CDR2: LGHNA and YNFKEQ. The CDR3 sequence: CASSQEGGTDTQYF. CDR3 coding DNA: TGTGCCAGCAGCCAAGAGGGGGGTACAGATACGCAGTATTTT.